This T cell receptor beta chain appears in the sequencing data of a study of T cell repertoires in cytomegalovirus infection. Study in general: Public TCR beta signatures marked donors with CMV infection and the matching HLA.

TCRdb independently ran MiXCR on the reads; one entry per CDR3 protein. The sample records roughly 300,000 distinct CDR3 sequences, 9.5% being singletons. Findings and caveats of the study: Pooled public TCR beta family frequency picked out CMV carriers with the relevant HLA.

The germline CDR1 and CDR2 sequences are SGHTA and FQGNSA. The CDR3 extends over 13 amino acids. With 6 bases removed from V and 6 bases from J, the gap between germline ends came to 13 bases. This clonotype was recorded many times. The target antigen is unknown. The sample comprised PBMCs. The origin of this receptor is a human donor in good health (CMV status not recorded). Some clones in this sample may be carry-over from other donors' samples. The chain joins TRBV7-2 to TRBJ2-3, with D unresolved. The CDR3, as DNA: TGTGCCAGCAGGGTCCCGGGTGGGGATACGCAGTATTTT. It codes for CASRVPGGDTQYF.